Listed here are 23 T cell receptor beta chains from one sample, sequenced in a study of PD-L1 blockade in urothelial cancer. The method was immunoSEQ multiplex PCR; TCRdb's version includes in-frame clones alone and lacks a portion of them. The sample has around 46,000 clones; approximately 78% are singletons. As to time point: peripheral blood 6 weeks after treatment start. This material consisted of PBMCs, taken around atezolizumab (anti-PD-L1) treatment. All receptors come from a man between 60 and 75 years old with urothelial cancer.

In this sample, this clone turned up a few times. This sequence joins TRBV4-1 and TRBJ2-3; D is uncertain. Trimming pared 1 base from V and 0 bases from J, leaving 11 bases between. Looked up from germline, CDR1 is MGHRA and CDR2 is YSYEKL. The CDR3 length is 16 residues. The CDR3 sequence: CASSQVNLVSTDTQYF. CDR3 nucleotides: TGCGCCAGCAGCCAAGTGAATCTAGTTAGCACAGATACGCAGTATTTT.

This sequence joins TRBV10-2 and TRBJ2-5; 10 nucleotides line up with TRBD2. Germline loops: CDR1 WSHSY, CDR2 SAAADI. After removal of 4 bases from V and 2 bases from J, the junction contained 4 bases not matched to a gene. The CDR3 consists of 15 residues. CDR3 bases: TGCGCCAGCAGTGTCCTAGCGGGGGTACAAGAGACCCAGTACTTC. Translation gives CASSVLAGVQETQYF.

This clone was recorded only once. The V and J genes are TRBV27 and TRBJ2-7, with 7 positions matching TRBD2. V dropped 8 bases and J dropped 6; count of bases not matched to a gene: 13. CDR3 length: 14 residues. CDR1 is MNHEY and CDR2 is SMNVEV in the germline V gene (reference sequence). CDR3 residues: CASGGTTTPGEQYF. Here the CDR3 DNA reads TGTGCCAGCGGCGGGACTACGACCCCAGGCGAGCAGTACTTC.

V is TRBV5-1 and J is TRBJ2-3; a possible D gene is TRBD1 (6 bases). The CDR3 has 15 amino acids. Germline CDR1 is SGHRS and CDR2 is YFSETQ. V lost 4 bases to trimming and J lost 1 base, with 13 bases between them. The CDR3 DNA follows: TGCGCCAGCAGCGCAGGGGTGTCTGGCACAGATACGCAGTATTTT. Amino acid sequence: CASSAGVSGTDTQYF. Full variable domain (missing parts from reference TRBV5-1 and TRBJ2-3): KAGVTQTPRYLIKTRGQQVTLSCSPISGHRSVSWYQQTPGQGLQFLFEYFSETQRNKGNFPGRFSGRQFSNSRSEMNVSTLELGDSALYLCASSAGVSGTDTQYFGPGTRLTVL.

This clone was seen a single time. The rearrangement links TRBV27 to TRBJ1-5; the D gene is possibly TRBD1 (5 bases). CDR3 length: 14 residues. Germline V gene sequence: CDR1 MNHEY, CDR2 SMNVEV (reference sequence). Trimming took off 6 bases at V and 2 bases at J, with 11 bases between the two ends. CDR3 DNA sequence: TGTGCCAGCAGGGGAACAGGAGGCAATCAGCCCCAGCATTTT. Translation: CASRGTGGNQPQHF.

The rearrangement joins TRBV30 to TRBJ2-2; tentative D call: TRBD1 (6 bases). The V end was cut by 4 bases, the J end by 1 base, with 13 bases between. The V gene's germline CDR1 is GTSNPN and CDR2 SVGIG (reference sequence). CDR3 length: 15 residues. The CDR3 protein is CAWMSRGGNTGELFF. The CDR3 DNA reads TGTGCCTGGATGAGCAGGGGTGGGAACACCGGGGAGCTGTTTTTT.

This clone has only a few counts. This sequence joins TRBV7-2 and TRBJ1-2; 9 bases line up with TRBD1. In germline, CDR1 is SGHTA, CDR2 FQGNSA. The CDR3 loop spans 14 amino acids. With V trimmed by 4 bases and J by 7 bases, 7 bases remained unmatched. CDR3 sequence (DNA): TGTGCCAGCAGCTCCCGGACAGGGGCGCGTGGCTACACCTTC. It translates to CASSSRTGARGYTF.

The chain employs TRBV25-1 and TRBJ2-7; 13 bases map to TRBD2. The J segment lost 5 bases and the V segment lost 5 bases, leaving 12 bases of the junction unmatched. CDR3 length equals 17 residues. Germline lookup yields CDR1 MGHDK and CDR2 SYGVNS. The CDR3 DNA sequence: TGTGCCAGCAGTCCACCGAGGACTAGCGGGAGATGGCACGAGCAGTACTTC. Its translation is CASSPPRTSGRWHEQYF.

The rearrangement uses TRBV6-1 and TRBJ2-7; possible D gene TRBD2, 6 bases. Germline lookup yields CDR1 MNHNS and CDR2 SASEGT. CDR3 size: 13 residues. V was shortened by 0 bases and J by 5 bases, with 8 bases between the two germline ends. Here the CDR3 reads CASSEAPGDEQYF. The CDR3 nucleotides read TGTGCCAGCAGTGAAGCCCCGGGGGACGAGCAGTACTTC.

This clone has just one count. The chain employs TRBV6-5 and TRBJ1-2; 9 bases agree with TRBD1. The CDR3 length is 14 residues. Germline assignment: CDR1 MNHEY and CDR2 SVGAGI. V gave up 6 bases and J gave up 8 bases; unmatched junction bases: 10. CDR3: CASSLRTGAGGYTF. CDR3 nucleotide sequence: TGTGCCAGCAGCCTCAGGACAGGGGCCGGAGGCTACACCTTC.

This clone was observed a single time. This sequence joins TRBV6-1 and TRBJ1-1; D is undetermined. The CDR3 has 14 residues. V dropped 8 bases and J dropped 4 bases, with 17 bases sitting between them. Looked up from germline, CDR1 is MNHNS and CDR2 is SASEGT. The CDR3 DNA is TGTGCCAGCGATTGGAGAGAACGGGGCACTGAAGCTTTCTTT. Its translation: CASDWRERGTEAFF.

The V gene is TRBV28, the J gene TRBJ2-5, with 7 positions matching TRBD1. Looked up from germline, CDR1 is MDHEN and CDR2 is SYDVKM. V trimming: 5 bases; J trimming: 4 bases; junction bases outside the gene matches: 4. CDR3 length: 13 residues. The CDR3 DNA reads TGTGCCAGCAGTAGAAGGACAGGAGAGACCCAGTACTTC. Residues: CASSRRTGETQYF.

This clone was counted between two and nine times. The chain is built from TRBV7-9 and TRBJ2-1; 7 nucleotides agree with TRBD2. This CDR3 is 11 amino acids long. The germline gives CDR1 SEHNR, CDR2 FQNEAQ (reference sequence). Trimming removed 11 bases from V and 4 bases from J; junction bases left unmatched: 2. The CDR3 DNA reads TGTGCCGGGGGGGTATACAATGAGCAGTTCTTC. Translating gives CAGGVYNEQFF. The complete variable domain, with remaining parts taken from reference TRBV7-9 and TRBJ2-1, reads DTGVSQNPRHKITKRGQNVTFRCDPISEHNRLYWYRQTLGQGPEFLTYFQNEAQLEKSRLLSDRFSAERPKGSFSTLEIQRTEQGDSAMYLCAGGVYNEQFFGPGTRLTVL.

V is TRBV28 and J is TRBJ2-7; 9 nucleotides line up with TRBD2. The junction had 6 bases not matched to a gene; V was cut back by 2 bases and J by 4 bases. This CDR3 comprises 15 residues. CDR1 is MDHEN and CDR2 is SYDVKM in the germline V gene. Here the CDR3 DNA reads TGTGCCAGCAGTTTAATTGGGACTAGCCGGTACGAGCAGTACTTC. Encoded protein: CASSLIGTSRYEQYF.

This clone has a handful of counts. The chain recombines TRBV6-5 with TRBJ2-1; 7 nucleotides agree with TRBD1. Trimming took 4 bases from V and 4 from J; bases not matched to a gene: 10. Germline-derived CDR1 and CDR2 are MNHEY and SVGAGI. The CDR3 consists of 16 residues. The CDR3 protein is CASSSTTGRSYNEQFF. Written as DNA, the CDR3 is TGTGCCAGCAGTTCCACGACAGGGCGGTCATACAATGAGCAGTTCTTC.

This rearrangement joins TRBV5-5 to TRBJ1-5, with 7 bases identical to TRBD1. The CDR3 consists of 16 residues. The germline gives CDR1 SGHKS, CDR2 YYEKEE (reference sequence). V lost 4 bases, J lost 0 bases, and 7 bases stayed unmatched. CDR3 nucleotides: TGTGCCAGCAGCATAGGGACAGCTTATAGCAATCAGCCCCAGCATTTT. This gives the protein CASSIGTAYSNQPQHF.

Here the CDR3 DNA reads TGTGCCAGCAGTCTCACCTATTTTACGGGAGATGTGAGCTACACCTTC. It codes for CASSLTYFTGDVSYTF. V gene TRBV27 combines with J gene TRBJ1-2; D remains unclear. CDR1 is MNHEY and CDR2 is SMNVEV in the germline V gene (reference sequence). The CDR3 is made up of 16 amino acids. V shed 5 bases and J shed 9 bases, with 25 bases lying between them.

The rearrangement joins TRBV29-1 to TRBJ1-2; a weak D match, TRBD1 (6 bases). This CDR3 contains 13 residues. Germline V gene lookup returns CDR1 SQVTM and CDR2 ANQGSEA. Between the trimmed V and J ends, which lost 6 bases and 4 bases, there was a span of 15 bases. The CDR3 nucleotides read TGCAGCGTCGAACCTCCAGGGGTCTATGGCTACACCTTC. This sequence encodes CSVEPPGVYGYTF.

The chain recombines TRBV11-2 with TRBJ2-1; D unclear. Trimming removed 0 bases at V and 8 bases at J, with 5 bases between. The CDR3 runs to 12 residues. Looked up from germline, CDR1 is SGHAT and CDR2 is FQNNGV. In DNA, the CDR3 is TGTGCCAGCAGCTTAGATATCGATGAGCAGTTCTTC. Protein sequence: CASSLDIDEQFF.

The V gene is TRBV6-6, the J gene TRBJ2-2; D gene uncertain. This CDR3 is built from 15 residues. V lost 5 bases, J lost 4 bases, and 14 bases lay in between. CDR1 and CDR2 (germline): MNHNY, SVGAGI (reference sequence). The CDR3 DNA is TGTGCCAGCAGTCCCCATGTTCGGGTCACCGGGGAGCTGTTTTTT. Protein: CASSPHVRVTGELFF.

CDR3 DNA: TGTGCCAGCAGCCCCACACTCGACAGTCGCACTGAAGCTTTCTTT. Translation gives CASSPTLDSRTEAFF. The chain uses TRBV7-2 and TRBJ1-1, with a weak D call TRBD1 (5 bases). V was cut by 5 bases and J by 4 bases, with 17 bases left in between. The V gene's germline CDR1 is SGHTA and CDR2 FQGNSA. This CDR3 region has 15 residues.

The CDR3 DNA reads as TGCAGCGTTAGGACTAGCGGGACCTACGAGCAGTACTTC. The encoded protein is CSVRTSGTYEQYF. The rearrangement joins TRBV29-1 to TRBJ2-7; TRBD2 aligns across 12 bases. This CDR3 region has 13 residues. V shed 5 bases and J 2 bases; nucleotides not matched to a gene: 1. Germline V gene data show CDR1 as SQVTM and CDR2 as ANQGSEA.

V usage is TRBV15 and J usage is TRBJ1-5; D gene ambiguous. Trimming took off 0 bases at V and 4 bases at J, with 4 bases between the two ends. CDR1 LNHNV and CDR2 YYDKDF come from the germline V gene (reference sequence). The CDR3 contains 13 residues. The CDR3 sequence is CATSRDQNQPQHF. CDR3 sequence (DNA): TGTGCCACCAGCAGAGATCAAAATCAGCCCCAGCATTTT.